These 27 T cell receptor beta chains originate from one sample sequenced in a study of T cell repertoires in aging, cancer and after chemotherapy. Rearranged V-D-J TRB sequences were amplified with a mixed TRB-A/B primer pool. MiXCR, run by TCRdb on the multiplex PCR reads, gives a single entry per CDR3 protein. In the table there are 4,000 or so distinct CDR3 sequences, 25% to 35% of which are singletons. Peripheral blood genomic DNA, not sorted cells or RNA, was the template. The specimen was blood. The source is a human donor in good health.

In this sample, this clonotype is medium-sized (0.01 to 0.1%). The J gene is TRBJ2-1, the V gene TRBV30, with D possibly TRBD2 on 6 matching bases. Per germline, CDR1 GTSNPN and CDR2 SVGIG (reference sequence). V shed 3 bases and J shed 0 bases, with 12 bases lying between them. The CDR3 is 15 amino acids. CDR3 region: CAWSNLANSYNEQFF. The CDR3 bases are TGTGCCTGGAGCAATCTAGCGAACTCCTACAATGAGCAGTTCTTC.

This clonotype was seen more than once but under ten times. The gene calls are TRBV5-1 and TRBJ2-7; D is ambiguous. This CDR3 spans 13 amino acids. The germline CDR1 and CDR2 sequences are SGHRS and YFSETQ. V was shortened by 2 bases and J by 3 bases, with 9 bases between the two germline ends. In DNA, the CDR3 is TGCGCCAGCAGCTTAGGCGGATACTACGAGCAGTACTTC. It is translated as CASSLGGYYEQYF.

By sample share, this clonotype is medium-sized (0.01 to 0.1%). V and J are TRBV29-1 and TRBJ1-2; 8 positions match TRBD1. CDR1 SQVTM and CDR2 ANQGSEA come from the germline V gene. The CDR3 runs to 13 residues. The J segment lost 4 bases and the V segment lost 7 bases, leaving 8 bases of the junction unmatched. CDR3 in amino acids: CSAADREGYGYTF. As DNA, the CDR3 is TGCAGCGCCGCGGACAGGGAGGGCTATGGCTACACCTTC.

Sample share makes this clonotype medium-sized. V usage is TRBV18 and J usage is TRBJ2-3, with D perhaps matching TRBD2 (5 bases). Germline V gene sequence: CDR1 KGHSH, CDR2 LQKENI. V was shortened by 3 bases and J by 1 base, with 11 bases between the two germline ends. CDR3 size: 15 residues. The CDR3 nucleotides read TGTGCCAGCTCACCTCGGGGAGACGGCACAGATACGCAGTATTTT. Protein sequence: CASSPRGDGTDTQYF.

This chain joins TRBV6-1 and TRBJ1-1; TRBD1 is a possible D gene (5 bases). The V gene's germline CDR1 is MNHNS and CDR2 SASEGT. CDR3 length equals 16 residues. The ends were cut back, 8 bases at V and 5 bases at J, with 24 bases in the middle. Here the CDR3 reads CASAPGYWGVGTEAFF. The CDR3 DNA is TGTGCCAGCGCTCCTGGGTATTGGGGGGTTGGAACTGAAGCTTTCTTT.

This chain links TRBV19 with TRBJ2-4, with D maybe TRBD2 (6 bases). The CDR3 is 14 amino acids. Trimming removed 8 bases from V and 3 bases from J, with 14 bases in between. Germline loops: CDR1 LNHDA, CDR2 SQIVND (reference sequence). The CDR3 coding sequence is TGTGCCAGTTCGGGGGTGCCAGGCAAAAACATTCAGTACTTC. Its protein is CASSGVPGKNIQYF. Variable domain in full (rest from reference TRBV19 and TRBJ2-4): DGGITQSPKYLFRKEGQNVTLSCEQNLNHDAMYWYRQDPGQGLRLIYYSQIVNDFQKGDIAEGYSVSREKKESFPLTVTSAQKNPTAFYLCASSGVPGKNIQYFGAGTRLSVL.

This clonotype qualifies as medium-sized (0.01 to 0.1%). CDR3 protein: CASSTPRTGAGYGYTF. In DNA, the CDR3 is TGTGCCAGTAGTACTCCTAGGACAGGTGCCGGCTATGGCTACACCTTC. The J gene is TRBJ1-2, the V gene TRBV19; 7 bases align to TRBD1. CDR1 and CDR2 from the germline V gene are LNHDA and SQIVND (reference sequence). Unmatched junction bases numbered 12, after V lost 4 bases and J lost 4 bases. The CDR3 sequence is 16 residues long.

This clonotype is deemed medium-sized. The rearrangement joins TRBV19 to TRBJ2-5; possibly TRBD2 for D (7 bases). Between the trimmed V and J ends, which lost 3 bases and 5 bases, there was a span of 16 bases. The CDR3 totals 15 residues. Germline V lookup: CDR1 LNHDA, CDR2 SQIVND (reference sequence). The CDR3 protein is CASSIGGGASETQYF. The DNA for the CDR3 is TGTGCCAGTAGTATTGGTGGGGGGGCTTCGGAGACCCAGTACTTC.

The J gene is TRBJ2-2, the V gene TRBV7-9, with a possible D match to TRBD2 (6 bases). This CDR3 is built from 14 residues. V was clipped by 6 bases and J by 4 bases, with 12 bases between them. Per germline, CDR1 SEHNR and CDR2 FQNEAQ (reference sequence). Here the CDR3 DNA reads TGTGCCAGCAGGCGGGGAGAGGGCACCGGGGAGCTGTTTTTT. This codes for CASRRGEGTGELFF. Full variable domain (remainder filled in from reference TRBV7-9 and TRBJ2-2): DTGVSQNPRHKITKRGQNVTFRCDPISEHNRLYWYRQTLGQGPEFLTYFQNEAQLEKSRLLSDRFSAERPKGSFSTLEIQRTEQGDSAMYLCASRRGEGTGELFFGEGSRLTVL.

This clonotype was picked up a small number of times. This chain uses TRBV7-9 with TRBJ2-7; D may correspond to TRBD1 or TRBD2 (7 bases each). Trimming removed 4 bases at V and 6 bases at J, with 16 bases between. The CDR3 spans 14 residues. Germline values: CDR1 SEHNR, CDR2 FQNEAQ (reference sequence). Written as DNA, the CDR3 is TGTGCCAGCAGCTGGGGGGGAGGGGGCGCCGAGCAGTACTTC. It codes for CASSWGGGGAEQYF.

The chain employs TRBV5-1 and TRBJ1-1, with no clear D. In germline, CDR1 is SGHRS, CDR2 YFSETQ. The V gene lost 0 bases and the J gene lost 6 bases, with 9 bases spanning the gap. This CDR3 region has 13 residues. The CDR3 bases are TGCGCCAGCAGCTTGGTTGGCAGCCCTGAAGCTTTCTTT. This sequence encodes CASSLVGSPEAFF.

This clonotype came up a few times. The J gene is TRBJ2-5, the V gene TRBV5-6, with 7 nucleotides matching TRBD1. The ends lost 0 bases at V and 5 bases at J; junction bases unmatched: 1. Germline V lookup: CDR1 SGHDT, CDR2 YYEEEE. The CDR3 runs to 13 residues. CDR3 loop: CASSLDRGETQYF. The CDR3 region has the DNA TGTGCCAGCAGCTTGGACAGGGGTGAGACCCAGTACTTC.

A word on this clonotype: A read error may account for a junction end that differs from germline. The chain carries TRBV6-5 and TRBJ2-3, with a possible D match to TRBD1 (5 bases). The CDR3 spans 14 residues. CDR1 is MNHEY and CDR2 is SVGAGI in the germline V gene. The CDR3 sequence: CANSSGIHTDTQYF. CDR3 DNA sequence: TGTGCCAACAGTTCAGGGATTCACACAGATACGCAGTATTTT.

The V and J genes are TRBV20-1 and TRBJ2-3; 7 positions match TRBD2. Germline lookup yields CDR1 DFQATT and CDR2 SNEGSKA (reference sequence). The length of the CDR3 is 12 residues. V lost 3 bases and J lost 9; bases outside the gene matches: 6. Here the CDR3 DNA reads TGCAGTGCTAGGGGGGGAGGGCCCACGCAGTATTTT. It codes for CSARGGGPTQYF.

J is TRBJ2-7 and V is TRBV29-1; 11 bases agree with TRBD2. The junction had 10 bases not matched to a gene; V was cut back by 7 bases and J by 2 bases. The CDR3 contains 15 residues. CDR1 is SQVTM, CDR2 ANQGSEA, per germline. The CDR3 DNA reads TGCAGCGCCGCGGGACTAGCGGAAGAAACCTACGAGCAGTACTTC. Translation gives CSAAGLAEETYEQYF.

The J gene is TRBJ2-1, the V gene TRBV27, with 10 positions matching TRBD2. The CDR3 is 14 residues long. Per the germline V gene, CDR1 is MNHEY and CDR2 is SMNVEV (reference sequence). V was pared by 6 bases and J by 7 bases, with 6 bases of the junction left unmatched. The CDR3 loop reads CASSPGTSENEQFF. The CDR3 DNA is TGTGCCAGCAGCCCCGGGACTAGCGAGAATGAGCAGTTCTTC.

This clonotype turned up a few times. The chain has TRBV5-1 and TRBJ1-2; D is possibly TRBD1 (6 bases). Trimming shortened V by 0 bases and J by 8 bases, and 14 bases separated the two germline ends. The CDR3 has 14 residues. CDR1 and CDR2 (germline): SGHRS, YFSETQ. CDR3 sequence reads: CASSLEIGGYGYTF. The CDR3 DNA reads TGCGCCAGCAGCTTGGAGATAGGGGGTTACGGCTACACCTTC.

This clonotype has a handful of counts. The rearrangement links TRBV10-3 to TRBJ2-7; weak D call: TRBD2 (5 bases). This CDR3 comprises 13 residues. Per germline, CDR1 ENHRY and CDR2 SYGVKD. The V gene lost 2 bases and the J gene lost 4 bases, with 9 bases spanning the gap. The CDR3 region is CAISEGLRYEQYF. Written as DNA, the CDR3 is TGTGCCATCAGTGAGGGACTGCGTTACGAGCAGTACTTC.

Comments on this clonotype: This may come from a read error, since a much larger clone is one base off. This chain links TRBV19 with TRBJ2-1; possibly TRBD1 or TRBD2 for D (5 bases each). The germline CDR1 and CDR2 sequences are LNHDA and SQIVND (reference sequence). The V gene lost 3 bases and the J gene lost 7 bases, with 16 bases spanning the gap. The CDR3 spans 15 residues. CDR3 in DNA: TGTGCCAGTAGTATGCACCGGGGCAGTGGAAATGAGCAGTTCTTC. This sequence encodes CASSMHRGSGNEQFF.

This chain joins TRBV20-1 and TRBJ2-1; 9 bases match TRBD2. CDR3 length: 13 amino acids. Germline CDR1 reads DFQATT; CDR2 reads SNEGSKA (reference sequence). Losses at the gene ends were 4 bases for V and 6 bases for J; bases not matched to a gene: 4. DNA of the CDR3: TGCAGTGCTAAGGGACTAGCTGGCAATGAGCAGTTCTTC. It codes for CSAKGLAGNEQFF.

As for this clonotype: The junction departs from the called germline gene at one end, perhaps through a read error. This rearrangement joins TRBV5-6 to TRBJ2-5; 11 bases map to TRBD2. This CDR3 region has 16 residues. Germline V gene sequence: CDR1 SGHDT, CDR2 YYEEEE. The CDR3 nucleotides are TGCGCCAGCAGGATGGGTAGCGGGAGGGGGCAAGAGACCCAGTACTTC. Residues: CASRMGSGRGQETQYF.

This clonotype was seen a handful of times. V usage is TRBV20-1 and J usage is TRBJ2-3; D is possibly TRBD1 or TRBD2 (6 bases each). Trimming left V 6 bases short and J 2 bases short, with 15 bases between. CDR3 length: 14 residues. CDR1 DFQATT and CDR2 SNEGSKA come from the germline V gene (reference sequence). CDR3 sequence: CSARGEGPTDTQYF. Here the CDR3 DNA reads TGCAGTGCGAGGGGGGAAGGTCCCACAGATACGCAGTATTTT.

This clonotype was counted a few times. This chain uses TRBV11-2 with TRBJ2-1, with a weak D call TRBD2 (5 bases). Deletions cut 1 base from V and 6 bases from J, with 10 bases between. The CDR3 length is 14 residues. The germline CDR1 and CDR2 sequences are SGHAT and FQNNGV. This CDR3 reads CASSLVREGNEQFF. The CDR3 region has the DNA TGTGCCAGCAGCTTAGTACGAGAGGGCAATGAGCAGTTCTTC.

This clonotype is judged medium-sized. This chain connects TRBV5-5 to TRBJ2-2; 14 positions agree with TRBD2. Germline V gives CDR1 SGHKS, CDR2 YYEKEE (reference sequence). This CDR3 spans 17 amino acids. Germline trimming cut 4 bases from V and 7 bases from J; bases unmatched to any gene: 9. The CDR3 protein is CASSTRLAGGPHGELFF. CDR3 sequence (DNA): TGTGCCAGCAGCACCAGACTAGCGGGAGGGCCCCACGGGGAGCTGTTTTTT. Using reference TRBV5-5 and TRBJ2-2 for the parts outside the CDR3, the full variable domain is DAGVTQSPTHLIKTRGQQVTLRCSPISGHKSVSWYQQVLGQGPQFIFQYYEKEERGRGNFPDRFSARQFPNYSSELNVNALLLGDSALYLCASSTRLAGGPHGELFFGEGSRLTVL.

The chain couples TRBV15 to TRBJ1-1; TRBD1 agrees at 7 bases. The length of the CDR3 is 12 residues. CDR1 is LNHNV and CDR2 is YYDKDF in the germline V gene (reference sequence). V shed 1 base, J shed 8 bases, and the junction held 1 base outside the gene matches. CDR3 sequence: CATSRGDREAFF. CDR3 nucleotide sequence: TGTGCCACCAGCAGAGGGGACAGAGAAGCTTTCTTT.

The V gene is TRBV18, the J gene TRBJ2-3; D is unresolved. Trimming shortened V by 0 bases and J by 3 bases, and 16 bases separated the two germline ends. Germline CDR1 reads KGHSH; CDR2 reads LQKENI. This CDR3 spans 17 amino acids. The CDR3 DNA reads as TGTGCCAGCTCACCACCTTTCCTCACCCCGTGGACAGATACGCAGTATTTT. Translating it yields CASSPPFLTPWTDTQYF.

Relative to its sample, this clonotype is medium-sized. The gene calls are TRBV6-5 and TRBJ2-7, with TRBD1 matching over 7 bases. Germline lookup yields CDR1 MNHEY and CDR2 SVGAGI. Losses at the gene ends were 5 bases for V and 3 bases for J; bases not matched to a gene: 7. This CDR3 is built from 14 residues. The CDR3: CASSLTGPSYEQYF. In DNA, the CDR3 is TGTGCCAGCAGTCTGACAGGGCCAAGCTACGAGCAGTACTTC.